What follows is one TCR beta chain and its context. Its antigen is still unknown. The planned depth of sequencing spanned 1 in 200,000 to 1 in 1 million T cells. This table comes from immunoSEQ multiplex PCR, and its TCRdb copy is limited to in-frame clones, with some not included. The table shows fewer than 300,000 clones, with about 72% occurring only once. This sample is drawn from a study of cytotoxic CD8 clonotypes in ibrutinib-treated CLL. Study at large: Investigators reported approximately 25 partial and 2 complete responses; after median roughly 70 months, roughly 14 patients remained remitted and about 12 progressed.

Study conclusions and caveats: Baseline clonality exceeded age-matched healthy donors and tracked circulating CD8+ T-cell counts. Private clonotypes, not public ones, expanded at ibrutinib response.

The CDR3 spans 11 residues. Germline assignment: CDR1 SGHRS and CDR2 YFSETQ. V was trimmed by 6 bases and J by 4 bases, leaving 6 bases between them. The V gene is TRBV5-1, the J gene TRBJ2-3, with D possibly matching TRBD1 (5 bases). The clonotype originates from a human donor with chronic lymphocytic leukemia. The sequences come from PBMCs, collected at disease progression, from a patient treated with ibrutinib. For the CDR3, the DNA is TGCGCCAGCATGGGGCCAGATACGCAGTATTTT. Translating it yields CASMGPDTQYF.